Below, 32 T cell receptor beta chains from the same sample are listed, as sequenced in a study of beta chain features in type 1 diabetes. Every bit of the isolated RNA underwent reverse transcription, so sequencing read expressed TCRB transcripts. This table comes from immunoSEQ multiplex PCR, and its TCRdb copy is limited to in-frame clones, with some not included. The table includes hundreds of thousands of clones, 14% to 15% detected once. Whole-study results and caveats: Shorter TCRB CDR3s, moderately but significantly so, marked every one of the four CD4+ subsets in Type 1 diabetes patients.

These receptors' antigens are unknown. The sample taken for sequencing was naive CD4+ T cells from blood. All receptors come from a young man with type 1 diabetes.

This clone turned up a few times. The chain uses TRBV7-2 and TRBJ2-1; possible D gene TRBD2, 6 bases. Germline V gene sequence: CDR1 SGHTA, CDR2 FQGNSA. Deletions cut 1 base from V and 6 bases from J, with 13 bases between. This CDR3 has 15 amino acids. DNA for the CDR3: TGTGCCAGCAGCTTAGGGCCCAAAGCGGGCAATGAGCAGTTCTTC. Protein: CASSLGPKAGNEQFF. Full variable domain (rest looked up from reference TRBV7-2 and TRBJ2-1): GAGVSQSPSNKVTEKGKDVELRCDPISGHTALYWYRQSLGQGLEFLIYFQGNSAPDKSGLPSDRFSAERTGGSVSTLTIQRTQQEDSAVYLCASSLGPKAGNEQFFGPGTRLTVL.

This clone appeared a few times. V gene TRBV30 combines with J gene TRBJ2-1; 7 bases are a match to TRBD1. The CDR3 spans 11 residues. Losses at the gene ends were 2 bases for V and 11 bases for J; bases not matched to a gene: 3. In germline, CDR1 is GTSNPN, CDR2 SVGIG (reference sequence). The CDR3 reads CAWSPRGKQFF. The CDR3 region has the DNA TGTGCCTGGAGTCCCAGGGGGAAGCAGTTCTTC.

A few counts support this clone. The chain uses TRBV4-3 and TRBJ2-7; D is unresolved. This CDR3 comprises 14 residues. Germline V gene sequence: CDR1 LGHNA, CDR2 YSLEER. V shed 4 bases and J shed 0 bases, with 10 bases lying between them. CDR3 nucleotide sequence: TGCGCCAGCAGCCCAGGCCGGTTCTCCTACGAGCAGTACTTC. It is translated as CASSPGRFSYEQYF.

This chain uses TRBV18 with TRBJ2-6, with TRBD1 identical over 7 bases. There are 16 residues in the CDR3. J gave up 0 bases and V 4 bases, and 3 bases lay outside the gene matches. Germline CDR1 is KGHSH and CDR2 is LQKENI. CDR3 nucleotides: TGTGCCAGCTCACGAGACAGGGTCTCTGGGGCCAACGTCCTGACTTTC. This encodes CASSRDRVSGANVLTF.

V and J are TRBV6-5 and TRBJ2-3, with D uncertain. V was trimmed by 6 bases and J by 0 bases, leaving 4 bases between them. The CDR3 has 12 residues. Per germline, CDR1 MNHEY and CDR2 SVGAGI. CDR3 in amino acids: CASRASTDTQYF. CDR3 nucleotide sequence: TGTGCCAGCAGGGCTAGCACAGATACGCAGTATTTT.

This clone has only a few counts. This CDR3 is CASSKGLLTGELFF. CDR3 bases: TGTGCCAGCAGTAAGGGACTTCTCACCGGGGAGCTGTTTTTT. V is TRBV6-5 and J is TRBJ2-2; maybe TRBD2 (6 bases). There are 14 residues in the CDR3. V gave up 5 bases and J gave up 4 bases, with 11 bases separating them. The germline gives CDR1 MNHEY, CDR2 SVGAGI.

This clone was seen only a few times. The chain links TRBV6-1 to TRBJ2-7; 7 bases map to TRBD2. The V gene end was trimmed by 1 base and the J gene end by 7 bases; junction bases not matched to a gene: 10. The V gene's germline CDR1 is MNHNS and CDR2 SASEGT. The CDR3 loop spans 15 amino acids. Written as DNA, the CDR3 is TGTGCCAGCAGTGAAGACAAGCGGGGCACAAGAGAGCAGTACTTC. Translating gives CASSEDKRGTREQYF.

The chain recombines TRBV13 with TRBJ2-3; 10 bases are shared with TRBD2. This CDR3 region has 15 residues. Trimming cost V 4 bases and J 4 bases; bases outside gene matches: 5. CDR1 PRHDT and CDR2 FYEKMQ come from the germline V gene (reference sequence). CDR3 amino acids: CASSSRLAGSDTQYF. Written as DNA, the CDR3 is TGTGCCAGCAGCTCCCGACTAGCGGGTTCAGATACGCAGTATTTT. Combining the CDR3 with reference TRBV13 and TRBJ2-3 gives the whole variable domain AAGVIQSPRHLIKEKRETATLKCYPIPRHDTVYWYQQGPGQDPQFLISFYEKMQSDKGSIPDRFSAQQFSDYHSELNMSSLELGDSALYFCASSSRLAGSDTQYFGPGTRLTVL.

This rearrangement joins TRBV28 to TRBJ2-7; TRBD1 might be the D (7 bases). Germline CDR1 is MDHEN and CDR2 is SYDVKM. The CDR3 runs 16 residues. V was pared by 6 bases and J by 0 bases, with 18 bases between. CDR3 amino acids: CASRTPGGDSSYEQYF. Written as DNA, the CDR3 is TGTGCCAGCAGAACCCCCGGAGGGGACAGCTCCTACGAGCAGTACTTC.

This clone was counted only a few times. The rearrangement joins TRBV5-1 to TRBJ2-1; 7 nucleotides align to TRBD2. The germline V gene has CDR1 SGHRS and CDR2 YFSETQ. The CDR3 extends over 15 amino acids. Germline trimming cut 2 bases from V and 1 base from J; bases unmatched to any gene: 3. The DNA for the CDR3 is TGCGCCAGCAGCTTCCAGGGAGGGTCCTACAATGAGCAGTTCTTC. Residues: CASSFQGGSYNEQFF. Combining the CDR3 with reference TRBV5-1 and TRBJ2-1 gives the whole variable domain KAGVTQTPRYLIKTRGQQVTLSCSPISGHRSVSWYQQTPGQGLQFLFEYFSETQRNKGNFPGRFSGRQFSNSRSEMNVSTLELGDSALYLCASSFQGGSYNEQFFGPGTRLTVL.

The rearrangement uses TRBV18 and TRBJ1-3, with TRBD1 as a possible D gene (5 bases). Germline lookup yields CDR1 KGHSH and CDR2 LQKENI. The CDR3 is made up of 15 amino acids. V dropped 6 bases and J dropped 0 bases, with 12 bases sitting between them. The CDR3 region is CASSHSGLSGNTIYF. The DNA of the CDR3 is TGTGCCAGCTCTCATTCGGGACTCTCTGGAAACACCATATATTTT.

V gene TRBV18 combines with J gene TRBJ2-7; 14 bases line up with TRBD2. Germline CDR1 and CDR2: KGHSH and LQKENI. This CDR3 spans 16 amino acids. After removal of 6 bases from V and 0 bases from J, the junction contained 4 bases not matched to a gene. The CDR3 loop is CASSRGLAGGSYEQYF. For the CDR3, the DNA is TGTGCCAGCTCCCGCGGACTAGCGGGAGGCTCCTACGAGCAGTACTTC.

This clone was observed a handful of times. This chain uses TRBV5-6 with TRBJ1-2; the D is unclear. The CDR3 extends over 16 amino acids. V lost 3 bases and J 1 base, leaving 16 bases between the germline ends. Germline values: CDR1 SGHDT, CDR2 YYEEEE. The CDR3 DNA sequence: TGTGCCAGCAGCTCAATCGACCGGGTATTTAACTATGGCTACACCTTC. Its protein product is CASSSIDRVFNYGYTF.

The table lists this clone with a few counts. The CDR3 nucleotides read TGTGCCATCAGGGACAAGGGGGCTCGAGAGACCCAGTACTTC. Residues: CAIRDKGARETQYF. The genes are TRBV10-3 and TRBJ2-5; 7 nucleotides agree with TRBD1. V shed 6 bases, J shed 4 bases, and the junction held 8 bases outside the gene matches. Germline CDR1 is ENHRY and CDR2 is SYGVKD. The CDR3 loop spans 14 amino acids.

This chain links TRBV7-9 with TRBJ1-2; a possible D gene is TRBD1 (5 bases). Germline V gene sequence: CDR1 SEHNR, CDR2 FQNEAQ (reference sequence). This CDR3 region has 15 residues. V was clipped by 4 bases and J by 8 bases, with 20 bases between them. The CDR3 loop is CASSSTSLRGRGYTF. The DNA of the CDR3 is TGTGCCAGCAGCTCCACTAGCCTTAGGGGACGAGGCTACACCTTC.

This chain joins TRBV6-6 and TRBJ1-2, with 9 bases fitting TRBD1. V lost 6 bases and J lost 6; bases outside the gene matches: 11. The CDR3 consists of 15 residues. Per germline, CDR1 MNHNY and CDR2 SVGAGI (reference sequence). CDR3 sequence (DNA): TGTGCCAGCAGGACTGAACTCTGGACAGGGGATGGCTACACCTTC. Its protein product is CASRTELWTGDGYTF.

The chain employs TRBV5-1 and TRBJ1-2; D possibly corresponds to TRBD1 (6 bases). This CDR3 region has 13 residues. Germline V gene sequence: CDR1 SGHRS, CDR2 YFSETQ. Deletions cut 5 bases from V and 2 bases from J, with 10 bases between. Here the CDR3 DNA reads TGCGCCAGCAGGCAGGGGTTGAACTATGGCTACACCTTC. This encodes CASRQGLNYGYTF.

This sequence joins TRBV2 and TRBJ2-7; the D gene is possibly TRBD1 (5 bases). CDR3 length equals 12 residues. Germline assignment: CDR1 SNHLY and CDR2 FYNNEI. V was shortened by 6 bases and J by 4 bases, with 10 bases between the two germline ends. The CDR3 DNA follows: TGTGCCAGCAGGGGGCCGGAGTACGAGCAGTACTTC. Its translation: CASRGPEYEQYF.

The chain combines TRBV5-4 with TRBJ1-6; D is uncertain. The CDR3 extends over 15 amino acids. Trimming removed 4 bases from V and 7 bases from J, with 15 bases in between. Germline V CDR1 and CDR2: SGHNT, YYREEE (reference sequence). CDR3 in amino acids: CASSPGGRGNSPLHF. CDR3 bases: TGTGCCAGCAGCCCGGGAGGCCGAGGAAATTCACCCCTCCACTTT.

The rearrangement joins TRBV19 to TRBJ2-3; 13 bases map to TRBD2. The germline CDR1 and CDR2 sequences are LNHDA and SQIVND (reference sequence). CDR3 size: 16 residues. The V gene end was trimmed by 6 bases and the J gene end by 2 bases; junction bases not matched to a gene: 5. CDR3 in DNA: TGTGCCAGTAGCAGACTAGCGGGGGGCTTCACAGATACGCAGTATTTT. Protein product: CASSRLAGGFTDTQYF.

This clone was found a few times. This chain connects TRBV11-2 to TRBJ2-7; 9 bases align to TRBD2. Germline CDR1 SGHAT, CDR2 FQNNGV. The junction had 9 bases not matched to a gene; V was cut back by 1 base and J by 5 bases. The CDR3 extends over 16 amino acids. CDR3 coding DNA: TGTGCCAGCAGCTTAGTGTGGGTAGCGGGAGATAACGAGCAGTACTTC. Translating gives CASSLVWVAGDNEQYF.

In this sample, this clone turned up a few times. This chain connects TRBV5-1 to TRBJ2-5; 9 nucleotides line up with TRBD2. V was clipped by 4 bases and J by 5 bases; unmatched bases: 3. CDR1 is SGHRS and CDR2 is YFSETQ in the germline V gene. The CDR3 contains 13 residues. CDR3 protein: CASSAGLAETQYF. The DNA of the CDR3 is TGCGCCAGCAGCGCCGGACTAGCGGAGACCCAGTACTTC. The full variable domain, with the rest looked up from reference TRBV5-1 and TRBJ2-5, is KAGVTQTPRYLIKTRGQQVTLSCSPISGHRSVSWYQQTPGQGLQFLFEYFSETQRNKGNFPGRFSGRQFSNSRSEMNVSTLELGDSALYLCASSAGLAETQYFGPGTRLLVL.

The rearrangement links TRBV20-1 to TRBJ2-7, with 7 bases lining up with TRBD1. This CDR3 is built from 10 residues. Germline V CDR1 and CDR2: DFQATT, SNEGSKA (reference sequence). The CDR3 sequence is CATGAYEQYF. The CDR3 DNA follows: TGCGCAACAGGGGCCTACGAGCAGTACTTC.

This clone was detected only a few times. The rearrangement uses TRBV11-2 and TRBJ2-7, with 7 bases lining up with TRBD1. CDR3 length: 14 residues. Germline trimming cut 5 bases from V and 0 bases from J; bases unmatched to any gene: 4. Germline V gives CDR1 SGHAT, CDR2 FQNNGV. CDR3 DNA sequence: TGTGCCAGCAGCCCCAGGACAGGCTCCTACGAGCAGTACTTC. Protein product: CASSPRTGSYEQYF.

This clone has only a few counts. The rearrangement joins TRBV6-1 to TRBJ2-7, with D unresolved. V lost 0 bases, J lost 3 bases, and 15 bases lay in between. In germline, CDR1 is MNHNS, CDR2 SASEGT. There are 16 residues in the CDR3. For the CDR3, the DNA is TGTGCCAGCAGTGAAGCGCAGGTCTTATCCATCTACGAGCAGTACTTC. Encoded protein: CASSEAQVLSIYEQYF.

The chain joins TRBV6-5 to TRBJ2-3, with 12 positions matching TRBD2. Trimming at V came to 8 bases and at J to 1 base, leaving 1 base not matched to a gene. From germline, CDR1 is MNHEY and CDR2 SVGAGI. The CDR3 contains 14 residues. DNA of the CDR3: TGTGCCAGCCGGACTAGCGGGGGCACAGATACGCAGTATTTT. Protein sequence: CASRTSGGTDTQYF.

This clone occurred a few times. The V call is TRBV9, the J call TRBJ2-2; 8 nucleotides agree with TRBD2. The germline V gene encodes CDR1 SGDLS and CDR2 YYNGEE. The junction had 8 bases not matched to a gene; V was cut back by 1 base and J by 6 bases. This CDR3 comprises 16 residues. The CDR3 bases are TGTGCCAGCAGCGTAAGTTCAGCGGGAGATGCCGGGGAGCTGTTTTTT. Its protein product is CASSVSSAGDAGELFF.

The V call is TRBV9, the J call TRBJ2-3, with a possible D match to TRBD2 (6 bases). Germline V CDR1 and CDR2: SGDLS, YYNGEE. The CDR3 has 16 amino acids. V lost 2 bases and J lost 0, with 13 bases in between. CDR3 DNA sequence: TGTGCCAGCAGCGTCGCCGGGACTCCGAGCACAGATACGCAGTATTTT. As protein: CASSVAGTPSTDTQYF.

This chain connects TRBV2 to TRBJ2-3, with 7 positions matching TRBD2. After removal of 6 bases from V and 6 bases from J, the junction contained 12 bases not matched to a gene. This CDR3 has 15 residues. Germline loops: CDR1 SNHLY, CDR2 FYNNEI. The CDR3 DNA sequence: TGTGCCAGCAGCTATCTGTCGGGGGGAGGCGATACGCAGTATTTT. Translation: CASSYLSGGGDTQYF.

The V call is TRBV2, the J call TRBJ2-1; the D gene is possibly TRBD2 (6 bases). Germline V CDR1 and CDR2: SNHLY, FYNNEI. Trimming stripped 5 bases from V and 9 bases from J, with 17 bases between. CDR3 length equals 14 residues. CDR3 nucleotide sequence: TGTGCCAGCAGTCGGCGGGGTTCGTCAATTGAGCAGTTCTTC. This translates into CASSRRGSSIEQFF.

The chain recombines TRBV10-3 with TRBJ2-6; TRBD1 matches 10 bases. The CDR3 runs to 15 residues. V shed 11 bases and J 1 base; nucleotides not matched to a gene: 5. Germline V gives CDR1 ENHRY, CDR2 SYGVKD. DNA of the CDR3: TGTGCCGTCCGGGACAGGGGATCTGGGGCCAACGTCCTGACTTTC. Translating gives CAVRDRGSGANVLTF.

The chain combines TRBV28 with TRBJ2-1; 8 nucleotides line up with TRBD2. The CDR3 is made up of 14 amino acids. Trimming removed 11 bases from V and 3 bases from J; junction bases left unmatched: 9. CDR1 is MDHEN and CDR2 is SYDVKM in the germline V gene. The DNA of the CDR3 is TGTGCCGGCGGGAGCGGGGGCCACTACAATGAGCAGTTCTTC. The encoded protein is CAGGSGGHYNEQFF.